The next 23 T cell receptor beta chains were all read from a single sample in a study of shared clonotypes between healthy human individuals. Naive CD8 cells, CD45RO-negative and positively selected for CCR7, excluded terminally differentiated effector memory CD45RA+ cells. TCRdb's table, derived via immunoSEQ multiplex PCR, lists solely in-frame clones and lacks some. Altogether about 2.1 million clones are present, around 93% being singletons, with the ten largest covering around 1.8%. The sequencing sample was made of naive CD8+ T cells from PBMCs. These receptors all come from a man between 18 and 29 years old in good health. Some clones in this sample may be carry-over from other donors' samples.

This rearrangement joins TRBV19 to TRBJ1-2; 8 positions match TRBD1. Germline values: CDR1 LNHDA, CDR2 SQIVND (reference sequence). Trimming at V came to 5 bases and at J to 8 bases, leaving 13 bases not matched to a gene. The CDR3 covers 15 residues. In DNA form, the CDR3 reads TGTGCCAGTAGTTTGGGTCGGACAGGGATTGAGGGCTACACCTTC. Protein product: CASSLGRTGIEGYTF.

The V and J genes are TRBV7-9 and TRBJ2-1; D remains unclear. This CDR3 has 12 residues. CDR1 is SEHNR and CDR2 is FQNEAQ in the germline V gene (reference sequence). V was clipped by 2 bases and J by 8 bases, with 7 bases between them. The CDR3 nucleotides read TGTGCCAGCAGCTTAAAAGCGTATGAGCAGTTCTTC. Translation gives CASSLKAYEQFF.

J is TRBJ2-4 and V is TRBV7-9, with D unresolved. The CDR3 spans 16 residues. V lost 1 base to trimming and J lost 0 bases, with 10 bases between them. Looked up from germline, CDR1 is SEHNR and CDR2 is FQNEAQ (reference sequence). CDR3 in amino acids: CASSLGSTLAKNIQYF. The CDR3 coding sequence is TGTGCCAGCAGCTTAGGGTCTACCTTAGCCAAAAACATTCAGTACTTC.

This clone was observed once. The chain links TRBV9 to TRBJ2-1, with 7 bases that match TRBD1. Per the germline V gene, CDR1 is SGDLS and CDR2 is YYNGEE. The CDR3 contains 15 residues. Trimming took 3 bases from V and 6 from J; bases not matched to a gene: 9. CDR3 amino acids: CASSEIDRAGNEQFF. The CDR3 region has the DNA TGTGCCAGCAGCGAGATCGACAGGGCCGGCAATGAGCAGTTCTTC.

On this clone: The sample holds other DNA sequences that translate to the same CDR3. The CDR3 here is CASSPPSYEQYF. For the CDR3, the DNA is TGTGCCAGCAGCCCACCCAGTTACGAGCAGTACTTC. The rearrangement uses TRBV7-9 and TRBJ2-7; D gene uncertain. The CDR3 has 12 amino acids. V was pared by 5 bases and J by 4 bases, with 9 bases between. CDR1 and CDR2 from the germline V gene are SEHNR and FQNEAQ (reference sequence).

This clone appeared a single time. V gene TRBV28 combines with J gene TRBJ2-7; D may correspond to TRBD1 or TRBD2 (5 bases each). CDR3 length: 14 residues. Trimming cost V 6 bases and J 4 bases, with 16 bases left between them. Germline V gives CDR1 MDHEN, CDR2 SYDVKM. CDR3 loop: CASSPDLWGYEQYF. In nucleotides, the CDR3 is TGTGCCAGCAGCCCTGACCTTTGGGGGTACGAGCAGTACTTC.

The V gene is TRBV19, the J gene TRBJ2-7; 8 nucleotides line up with TRBD2. This CDR3 spans 16 amino acids. V shed 5 bases, J shed 3 bases, and the junction held 12 bases outside the gene matches. Germline values: CDR1 LNHDA, CDR2 SQIVND (reference sequence). This chain's CDR3 is CASSVGIGLARYEQYF. CDR3 nucleotide sequence: TGTGCCAGTAGTGTGGGCATTGGACTAGCCCGCTACGAGCAGTACTTC.

The V call is TRBV29-1, the J call TRBJ2-7; 9 bases line up with TRBD2. Germline values: CDR1 SQVTM, CDR2 ANQGSEA. The CDR3 length is 13 residues. V dropped 6 bases and J dropped 5; count of bases not matched to a gene: 8. The CDR3 spells CSVRRLAGNEQYF. DNA for the CDR3: TGCAGCGTCCGGCGTCTAGCGGGAAACGAGCAGTACTTC.

The rearrangement joins TRBV2 to TRBJ1-2, with TRBD1 identical over 7 bases. CDR1 SNHLY and CDR2 FYNNEI come from the germline V gene. V was clipped by 1 base and J by 2 bases; unmatched bases: 7. The CDR3 covers 16 residues. CDR3 in amino acids: CASSEGSWTGNYGYTF. In nucleotides, the CDR3 is TGTGCCAGCAGTGAAGGCTCATGGACAGGCAACTATGGCTACACCTTC.

The chain carries TRBV30 and TRBJ2-7; possible D gene TRBD2, 6 bases. The CDR3 is 14 residues long. V lost 3 bases and J 4 bases, leaving 16 bases between the germline ends. Germline lookup yields CDR1 GTSNPN and CDR2 SVGIG (reference sequence). The CDR3 reads CAWSSAGVGYEQYF. The CDR3 DNA reads as TGTGCCTGGAGCTCAGCGGGCGTGGGGTACGAGCAGTACTTC.

V usage is TRBV9 and J usage is TRBJ2-2; D remains unclear. V lost 0 bases and J lost 4, with 13 bases in between. CDR1 and CDR2 (germline): SGDLS, YYNGEE. The CDR3 has 16 amino acids. The DNA of the CDR3 is TGTGCCAGCAGCGTAGATAAGAATAGGGCCACCGGGGAGCTGTTTTTT. Translated, it gives CASSVDKNRATGELFF.

This sequence joins TRBV5-4 and TRBJ2-6; 7 positions agree with TRBD2. The length of the CDR3 is 18 residues. Trimming took 5 bases from V and 1 from J; bases not matched to a gene: 12. Germline V gene sequence: CDR1 SGHNT, CDR2 YYREEE (reference sequence). The CDR3 bases are TGTGCCAGCAGGGGCGGACTAGGGGTGATGTCTGGGGCCAACGTCCTGACTTTC. Protein: CASRGGLGVMSGANVLTF.

The chain is built from TRBV11-2 and TRBJ1-2; D is possibly TRBD1 (5 bases). This CDR3 is built from 15 residues. The germline CDR1 and CDR2 sequences are SGHAT and FQNNGV. Trimming left V 5 bases short and J 4 bases short, with 17 bases between. Here the CDR3 DNA reads TGTGCCAGCAGCCCTGACCCCGGGACTTTCTATGGCTACACCTTC. This codes for CASSPDPGTFYGYTF.

The V and J genes are TRBV9 and TRBJ2-7, with D possibly being TRBD1 (5 bases). Germline values: CDR1 SGDLS, CDR2 YYNGEE. This CDR3 comprises 14 residues. Trimming shortened V by 0 bases and J by 2 bases, and 9 bases separated the two germline ends. Written as DNA, the CDR3 is TGTGCCAGCAGCGTAGCTCAAGGGGCCTACGAGCAGTACTTC. Its translation is CASSVAQGAYEQYF.

The chain carries TRBV9 and TRBJ2-1; 11 positions agree with TRBD2. The CDR3 runs to 16 residues. With 4 bases clipped from V and 5 bases from J, the junction kept 8 bases outside the gene matches. CDR1 is SGDLS, CDR2 YYNGEE, per germline. The CDR3 DNA is TGTGCCAGCAGCCCAGAGGGGACTAGCGGAGACAATGAGCAGTTCTTC. Protein product: CASSPEGTSGDNEQFF.

V and J are TRBV4-1 and TRBJ1-1, with a possible D match to TRBD1 (6 bases). Trimming took off 3 bases at V and 5 bases at J, with 16 bases between the two ends. CDR3 length equals 15 residues. The germline V gene has CDR1 MGHRA and CDR2 YSYEKL. As DNA, the CDR3 is TGCGCCAGCAGCCAGGATACAGGGTGGGGGACTGAAGCTTTCTTT. Its translation is CASSQDTGWGTEAFF.

The chain recombines TRBV7-3 with TRBJ1-2; 8 bases agree with TRBD1. This CDR3 comprises 14 residues. Germline assignment: CDR1 SGHTA and CDR2 FQGTGA. V gave up 2 bases and J gave up 6 bases; unmatched junction bases: 5. CDR3 DNA sequence: TGTGCCAGCAGCTTAGCAGGGGGCGTTGATGGCTACACCTTC. It is translated as CASSLAGGVDGYTF.

The genes are TRBV16 and TRBJ2-7; 8 positions match TRBD1. From germline, CDR1 is KGHSY and CDR2 FQNENV. V shed 3 bases, J shed 6 bases, and the junction held 7 bases outside the gene matches. There are 14 residues in the CDR3. DNA of the CDR3: TGTGCCAGCAGCCATTGGGCGGACAGGGCCGAGCAGTACTTC. Protein product: CASSHWADRAEQYF.

Details on this clone: Other DNA sequences of this sample code for an identical CDR3. The gene calls are TRBV5-1 and TRBJ2-3; tentatively, D is TRBD2 (5 bases). V lost 7 bases to trimming and J lost 0 bases, with 6 bases between them. The length of the CDR3 is 12 residues. CDR1 SGHRS and CDR2 YFSETQ come from the germline V gene. This CDR3 reads CASRGSTDTQYF. The CDR3, as DNA: TGCGCCAGCCGGGGTAGCACAGATACGCAGTATTTT.

The chain is built from TRBV27 and TRBJ2-3, with D perhaps TRBD2 (5 bases). The germline V gene has CDR1 MNHEY and CDR2 SMNVEV (reference sequence). Between the trimmed V and J ends, which lost 4 bases and 1 base, there was a span of 15 bases. CDR3 length: 16 residues. DNA of the CDR3: TGTGCCAGCAGTTCTCGGGCCTCGGAGGGCACAGATACGCAGTATTTT. As protein: CASSSRASEGTDTQYF.

The V call is TRBV18, the J call TRBJ2-2; the match to TRBD1 covers 7 bases. The CDR3 spans 18 residues. Germline lookup yields CDR1 KGHSH and CDR2 LQKENI. V dropped 2 bases and J dropped 6; count of bases not matched to a gene: 15. CDR3 residues: CASSPSRADRVLSGELFF. The CDR3 nucleotides read TGTGCCAGCTCACCATCTAGGGCCGACAGGGTCCTGTCCGGGGAGCTGTTTTTT.

The rearrangement links TRBV7-3 to TRBJ2-3; TRBD2 might be the D (5 bases). Germline values: CDR1 SGHTA, CDR2 FQGTGA. V gave up 0 bases and J gave up 2 bases, with 12 bases separating them. The CDR3 consists of 16 residues. CDR3 protein: CASSLTGSSFTDTQYF. CDR3 bases: TGTGCCAGCAGCTTAACGGGGAGTAGCTTCACAGATACGCAGTATTTT.

The chain combines TRBV5-4 with TRBJ2-7; possibly TRBD2 for D (6 bases). Germline CDR1 is SGHNT and CDR2 is YYREEE (reference sequence). The CDR3 totals 13 residues. Between the trimmed V and J ends, which lost 4 bases and 3 bases, there was a span of 11 bases. CDR3 sequence (DNA): TGTGCCAGCAGCCCTTGGGGGGACTACGAGCAGTACTTC. Residues: CASSPWGDYEQYF. The full variable domain, with the rest looked up from reference TRBV5-4 and TRBJ2-7, is ETGVTQSPTHLIKTRGQQVTLRCSSQSGHNTVSWYQQALGQGPQFIFQYYREEENGRGNFPPRFSGLQFPNYSSELNVNALELDDSALYLCASSPWGDYEQYFGPGTRLTVT.